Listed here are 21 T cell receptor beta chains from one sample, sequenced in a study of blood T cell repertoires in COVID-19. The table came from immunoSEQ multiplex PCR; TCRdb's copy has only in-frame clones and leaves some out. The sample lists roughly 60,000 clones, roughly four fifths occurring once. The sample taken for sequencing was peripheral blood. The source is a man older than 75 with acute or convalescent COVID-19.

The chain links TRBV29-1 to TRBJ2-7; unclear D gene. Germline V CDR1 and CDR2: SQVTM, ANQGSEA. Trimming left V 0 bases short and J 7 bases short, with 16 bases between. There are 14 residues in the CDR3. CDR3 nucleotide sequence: TGCAGCGTTGAAGATCATGGGCTGCTGGGTGAGCAGTACTTC. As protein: CSVEDHGLLGEQYF.

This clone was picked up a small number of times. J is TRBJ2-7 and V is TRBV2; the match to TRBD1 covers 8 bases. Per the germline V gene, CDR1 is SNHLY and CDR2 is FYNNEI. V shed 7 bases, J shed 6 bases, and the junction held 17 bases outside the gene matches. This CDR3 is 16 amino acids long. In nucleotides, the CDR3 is TGTGCCAGCATTAAAAATCCCCGGGACAGGCATTCCGAGCAGTACTTC. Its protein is CASIKNPRDRHSEQYF.

This CDR3 reads CASAGGMGNTIYF. CDR3 nucleotide sequence: TGTGCCAGCGCGGGGGGTATGGGAAACACCATATATTTT. The chain uses TRBV6-5 and TRBJ1-3; the D gene is possibly TRBD1 (5 bases). Germline CDR1 is MNHEY and CDR2 is SVGAGI. This CDR3 has 13 residues. Trimming shortened V by 8 bases and J by 4 bases, and 12 bases separated the two germline ends.

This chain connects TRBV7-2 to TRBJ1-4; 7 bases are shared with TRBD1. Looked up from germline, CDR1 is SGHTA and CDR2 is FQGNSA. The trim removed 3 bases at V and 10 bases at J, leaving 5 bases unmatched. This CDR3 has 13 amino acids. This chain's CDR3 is CASSLEQGRKLFF. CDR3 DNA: TGTGCCAGCAGCTTGGAACAGGGGCGAAAACTGTTTTTT.

CDR3: CASRLTGATEAFF. CDR3 bases: TGTGCCAGCAGACTTACAGGGGCCACTGAAGCTTTCTTT. The chain carries TRBV12-3 or TRBV12-4 and TRBJ1-1; TRBD1 matches at 7 bases. There are 13 residues in the CDR3. V lost 6 bases and J lost 4; bases outside the gene matches: 5.

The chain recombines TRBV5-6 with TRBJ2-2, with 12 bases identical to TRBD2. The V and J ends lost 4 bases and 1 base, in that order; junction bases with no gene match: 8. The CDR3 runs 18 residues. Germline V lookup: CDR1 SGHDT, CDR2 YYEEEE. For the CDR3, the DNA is TGTGCCAGCAGCCCACCCGGGACTAGCGGGTGGAACACCGGGGAGCTGTTTTTT. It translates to CASSPPGTSGWNTGELFF.

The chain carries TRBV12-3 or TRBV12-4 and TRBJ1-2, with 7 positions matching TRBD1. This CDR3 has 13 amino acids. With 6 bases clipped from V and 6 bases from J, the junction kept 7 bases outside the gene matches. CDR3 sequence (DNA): TGTGCCAGCAGAAGGACAGGCGGCGATGGCTACACCTTC. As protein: CASRRTGGDGYTF.

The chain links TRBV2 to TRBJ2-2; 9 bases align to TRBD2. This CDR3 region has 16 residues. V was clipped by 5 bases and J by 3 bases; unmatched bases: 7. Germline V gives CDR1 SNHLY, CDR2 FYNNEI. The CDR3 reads CASSYLAGGDTGELFF. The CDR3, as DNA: TGTGCCAGCAGTTACCTCGCGGGAGGGGACACCGGGGAGCTGTTTTTT.

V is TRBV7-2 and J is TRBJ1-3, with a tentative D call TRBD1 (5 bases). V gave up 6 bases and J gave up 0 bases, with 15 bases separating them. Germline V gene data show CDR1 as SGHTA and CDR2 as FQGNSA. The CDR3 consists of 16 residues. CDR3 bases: TGTGCCAGCAGGGACAACGGCGTTATCTCTGGAAACACCATATATTTT. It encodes CASRDNGVISGNTIYF.

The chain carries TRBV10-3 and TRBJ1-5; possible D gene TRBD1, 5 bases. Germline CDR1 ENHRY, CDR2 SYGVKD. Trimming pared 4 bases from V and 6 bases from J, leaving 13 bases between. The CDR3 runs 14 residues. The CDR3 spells CAISAGLGLQPQHF. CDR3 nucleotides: TGTGCCATCAGTGCAGGGTTGGGGCTTCAGCCCCAGCATTTT.

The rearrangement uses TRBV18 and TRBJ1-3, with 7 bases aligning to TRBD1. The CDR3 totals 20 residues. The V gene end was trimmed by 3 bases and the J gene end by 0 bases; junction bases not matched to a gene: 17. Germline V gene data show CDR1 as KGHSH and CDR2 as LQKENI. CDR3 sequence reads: CASSPRGQIIKFSSGNTIYF. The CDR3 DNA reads TGTGCCAGCTCACCCCGGGGACAGATCATCAAATTTAGCTCTGGAAACACCATATATTTT. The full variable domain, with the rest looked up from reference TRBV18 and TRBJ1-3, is NAGVMQNPRHLVRRRGQEARLRCSPMKGHSHVYWYRQLPEEGLKFMVYLQKENIIDESGMPKERFSAEFPKEGPSILRIQQVVRGDSAAYFCASSPRGQIIKFSSGNTIYFGEGSWLTVV.

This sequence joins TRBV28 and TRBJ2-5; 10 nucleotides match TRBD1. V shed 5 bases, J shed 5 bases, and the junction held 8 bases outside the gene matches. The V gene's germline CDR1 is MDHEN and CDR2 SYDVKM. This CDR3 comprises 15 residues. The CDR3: CASSGGTGARETQYF. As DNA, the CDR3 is TGTGCCAGCAGTGGGGGGACAGGGGCCCGGGAGACCCAGTACTTC.

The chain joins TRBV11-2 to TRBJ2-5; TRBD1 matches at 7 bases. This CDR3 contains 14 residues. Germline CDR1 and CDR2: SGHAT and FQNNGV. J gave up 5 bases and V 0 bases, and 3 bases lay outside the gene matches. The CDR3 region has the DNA TGTGCCAGCAGCTTAGAGGGCAGGGGGGAGACCCAGTACTTC. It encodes CASSLEGRGETQYF.

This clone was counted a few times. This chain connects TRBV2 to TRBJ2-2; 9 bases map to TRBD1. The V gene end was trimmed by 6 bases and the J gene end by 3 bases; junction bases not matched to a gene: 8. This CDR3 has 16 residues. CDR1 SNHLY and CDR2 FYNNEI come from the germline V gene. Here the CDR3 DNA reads TGTGCCAGCAGGGAGGGGACAGGGAGGTACACCGGGGAGCTGTTTTTT. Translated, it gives CASREGTGRYTGELFF.

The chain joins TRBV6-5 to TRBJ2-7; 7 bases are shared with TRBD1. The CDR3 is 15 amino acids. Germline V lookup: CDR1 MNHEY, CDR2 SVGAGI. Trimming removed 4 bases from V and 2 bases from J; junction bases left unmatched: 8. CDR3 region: CASSWGQLKTYEQYF. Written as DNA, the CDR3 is TGTGCCAGCAGTTGGGGACAGCTTAAAACCTACGAGCAGTACTTC.

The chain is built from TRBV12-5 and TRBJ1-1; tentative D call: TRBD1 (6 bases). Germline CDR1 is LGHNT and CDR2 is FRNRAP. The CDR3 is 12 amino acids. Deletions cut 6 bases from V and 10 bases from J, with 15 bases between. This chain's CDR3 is CASGPDSDRAFF. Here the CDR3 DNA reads TGTGCTAGTGGGCCGGACAGCGATCGAGCTTTCTTT.

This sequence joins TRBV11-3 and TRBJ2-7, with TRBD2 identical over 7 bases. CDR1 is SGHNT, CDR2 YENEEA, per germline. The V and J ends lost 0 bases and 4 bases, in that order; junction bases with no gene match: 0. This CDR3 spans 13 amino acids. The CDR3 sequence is CASSLELAYEQYF. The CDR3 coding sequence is TGTGCCAGCAGCTTAGAACTAGCGTACGAGCAGTACTTC.

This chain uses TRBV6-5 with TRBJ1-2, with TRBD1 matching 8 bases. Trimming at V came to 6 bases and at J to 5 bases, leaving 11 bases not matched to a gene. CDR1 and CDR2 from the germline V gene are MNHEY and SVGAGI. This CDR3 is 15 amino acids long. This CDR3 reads CASSQGQGLVYGYTF. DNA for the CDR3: TGTGCCAGCAGCCAAGGACAGGGTCTAGTGTATGGCTACACCTTC.

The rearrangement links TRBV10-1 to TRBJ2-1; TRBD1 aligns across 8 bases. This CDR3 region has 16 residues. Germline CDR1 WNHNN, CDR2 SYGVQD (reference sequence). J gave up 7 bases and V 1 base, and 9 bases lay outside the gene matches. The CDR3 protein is CASSEFGQGANNEQFF. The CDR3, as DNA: TGCGCCAGCAGTGAGTTCGGGCAGGGGGCGAATAATGAGCAGTTCTTC.

The CDR3 DNA reads as TGCGCCAGCAGCCAAGATCTGGGTAGGGCGGGGTACACTGAAGCTTTCTTT. Translation gives CASSQDLGRAGYTEAFF. This chain links TRBV4-1 with TRBJ1-1; D remains ambiguous. V lost 0 bases and J lost 3, with 17 bases in between. Germline CDR1 MGHRA, CDR2 YSYEKL. This CDR3 contains 17 residues.

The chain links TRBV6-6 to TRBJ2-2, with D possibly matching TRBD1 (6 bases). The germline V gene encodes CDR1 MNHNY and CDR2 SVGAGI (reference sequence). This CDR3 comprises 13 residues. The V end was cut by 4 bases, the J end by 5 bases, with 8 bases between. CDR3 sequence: CASSLQGTGELFF. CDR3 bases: TGTGCCAGCAGTTTACAGGGTACCGGGGAGCTGTTTTTT.